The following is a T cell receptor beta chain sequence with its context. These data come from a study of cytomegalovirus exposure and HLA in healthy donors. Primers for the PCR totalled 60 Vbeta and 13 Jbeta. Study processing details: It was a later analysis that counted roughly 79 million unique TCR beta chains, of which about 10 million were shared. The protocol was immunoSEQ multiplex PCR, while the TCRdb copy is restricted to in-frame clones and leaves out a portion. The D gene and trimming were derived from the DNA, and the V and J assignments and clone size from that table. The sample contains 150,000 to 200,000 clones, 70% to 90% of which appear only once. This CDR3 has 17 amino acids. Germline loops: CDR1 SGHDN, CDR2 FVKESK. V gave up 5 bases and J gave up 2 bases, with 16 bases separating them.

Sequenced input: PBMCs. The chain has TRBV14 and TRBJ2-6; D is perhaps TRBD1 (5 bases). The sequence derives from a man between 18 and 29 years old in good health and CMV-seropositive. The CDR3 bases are TGTGCCAGCAGCGAAGCAGGGATTAACACTGGGGCCAACGTCCTGACTTTC. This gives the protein CASSEAGINTGANVLTF. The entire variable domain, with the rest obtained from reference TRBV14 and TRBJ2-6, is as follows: EAGVTQFPSHSVIEKGQTVTLRCDPISGHDNLYWYRRVMGKEIKFLLHFVKESKQDESGMPNNRFLAERTGGTYSTLKVQPAELEDSGVYFCASSEAGINTGANVLTFGAGSRLTVL.